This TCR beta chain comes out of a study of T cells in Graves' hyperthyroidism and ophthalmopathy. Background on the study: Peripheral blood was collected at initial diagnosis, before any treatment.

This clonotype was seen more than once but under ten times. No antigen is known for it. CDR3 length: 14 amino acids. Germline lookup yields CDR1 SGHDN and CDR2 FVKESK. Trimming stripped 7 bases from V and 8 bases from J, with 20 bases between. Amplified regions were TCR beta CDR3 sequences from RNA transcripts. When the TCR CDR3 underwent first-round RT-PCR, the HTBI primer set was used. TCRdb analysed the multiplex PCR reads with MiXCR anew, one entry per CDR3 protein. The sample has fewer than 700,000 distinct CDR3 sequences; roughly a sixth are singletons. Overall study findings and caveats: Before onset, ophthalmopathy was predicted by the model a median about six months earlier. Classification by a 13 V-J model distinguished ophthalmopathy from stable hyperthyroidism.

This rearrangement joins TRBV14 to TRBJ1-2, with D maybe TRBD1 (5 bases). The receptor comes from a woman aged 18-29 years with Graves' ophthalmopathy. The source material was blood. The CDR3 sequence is CASTPTRGSVGYTF. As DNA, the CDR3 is TGTGCCAGCACCCCTACAAGGGGATCGGTCGGCTACACCTTC.